This T cell receptor beta chain was sequenced for a study of vaccination effects on CD4 cells after COVID-19. Turning to the study itself: The median interval between the second dose and post-vaccine sampling was 72 days. Study findings and constraints: Pronounced clonal contraction occurred in clones induced by infection and by vaccine late after vaccination.

Concerning this clone itself: As yet, its antigen is unknown.

The CDR3 is made up of 15 amino acids. Per the germline V gene, CDR1 is SGHDT and CDR2 is YYEEEE. V trimming: 3 bases; J trimming: 2 bases; junction bases outside the gene matches: 4. Antigen-specific CD4+ T cells were expanded (with viral peptide pools) by the ViraFEST assay ahead of sequencing. The culture ran for 10 days before CD4+ T cells were isolated. Two-dose vaccination with either BNT162b2 or mRNA-1273 was given to the participants. The protocol was immunoSEQ multiplex PCR, while the TCRdb copy is restricted to in-frame clones and leaves out a portion. In the table there are some 68,000 clones, approximately 82% of which are singletons.

Sequencing used CD4+ T cells from PBMCs cultured with HCoV-229E spike peptides, obtained after COVID-19 vaccination. V is TRBV5-6 and J is TRBJ1-3; the match to TRBD1 covers 8 bases. The TCR was taken from a human donor who received a COVID-19 vaccine. The CDR3 here is CASSWQGAAGNTIYF. Here the CDR3 DNA reads TGTGCCAGCAGCTGGCAGGGGGCGGCTGGAAACACCATATATTTT.